The TCR beta chain under discussion was sequenced for a study of blood T cell repertoires in COVID-19. On the study more broadly: Acute and convalescent COVID-19 samples came from the United States, Italy and Spain.

Sequenced by immunoSEQ multiplex PCR; TCRdb stores in-frame clones only, minus some. The sample contains 200,000 to 250,000 clones, around 88% of which appear only once. CDR3 length equals 14 residues. Germline CDR1 reads LGHDT; CDR2 reads YNNKEL (reference sequence). V gave up 0 bases and J gave up 2 bases, with 8 bases separating them. This chain links TRBV3-1 (or the pseudogene TRBV3-2) with TRBJ2-7; D not certain. This clonotype was sampled from a young man with active or convalescent COVID-19. The sequencing input was peripheral blood. The CDR3 nucleotides are TGTGCCAGCAGCCAAGATCAAGCGACCTACGAGCAGTACTTC. Protein product: CASSQDQATYEQYF.